This entry lists 26 T cell receptor beta chains sequenced from one sample in a study of blood T cell repertoires in COVID-19. The data were produced by immunoSEQ multiplex PCR, yet TCRdb's version contains in-frame clones alone and is incomplete. This sample has a few hundred thousand clones, with 70% to 85% found just once. The sample comprised peripheral blood. The receptor set was obtained from a human donor with COVID-19, enrolled during active disease. The donor label of this sample is uncertain.

The V gene is TRBV7-9, the J gene TRBJ2-2, with TRBD2 identical over 9 bases. The CDR3 contains 16 residues. CDR1 SEHNR and CDR2 FQNEAQ come from the germline V gene (reference sequence). V lost 5 bases to trimming and J lost 5 bases; unmatched junction nucleotides: 9. The CDR3, as DNA: TGTGCCAGCAGCCTTAGCGGGAGAAGGCGGACCGGGGAGCTGTTTTTT. Translated, it gives CASSLSGRRRTGELFF.

This sequence joins TRBV20-1 and TRBJ2-3; D is possibly TRBD1 (6 bases). The V end lost 5 bases, the J end lost 4 bases, and 7 bases lay between the germline ends. Germline-derived CDR1 and CDR2 are DFQATT and SNEGSKA (reference sequence). The CDR3 is made up of 11 amino acids. The CDR3 here is CSAYRADTQYF. The CDR3 region has the DNA TGCAGTGCTTACAGGGCAGATACGCAGTATTTT.

The rearrangement joins TRBV11-3 to TRBJ2-5, with 7 bases that match TRBD2. Germline CDR1 is SGHNT and CDR2 is YENEEA. The V and J ends lost 0 bases and 4 bases, in that order; junction bases with no gene match: 5. This CDR3 is 15 amino acids long. The CDR3 coding sequence is TGTGCCAGCAGCTTAGACGGGGGGTCAACAGAGACCCAGTACTTC. Translating it yields CASSLDGGSTETQYF.

This chain connects TRBV6-5 to TRBJ1-6; D gene ambiguous. This CDR3 has 15 amino acids. Germline V gives CDR1 MNHEY, CDR2 SVGAGI. Trimming removed 5 bases from V and 7 bases from J, with 15 bases in between. CDR3 protein: CASSRGNKLNSPLHF. The DNA for the CDR3 is TGTGCCAGCAGTCGAGGGAACAAGTTGAATTCACCCCTCCACTTT.

The rearrangement uses TRBV7-9 and TRBJ2-3; D is unclear. The CDR3 spans 13 residues. CDR1 SEHNR and CDR2 FQNEAQ come from the germline V gene (reference sequence). V was trimmed by 7 bases and J by 0 bases, leaving 8 bases between them. The CDR3 is CASTGLSTDTQYF. The CDR3 nucleotides are TGTGCCAGCACTGGTCTAAGCACAGATACGCAGTATTTT.

The gene calls are TRBV9 and TRBJ2-7, with 8 positions matching TRBD1. The germline CDR1 and CDR2 sequences are SGDLS and YYNGEE. This CDR3 is built from 16 residues. Trimming cost V 0 bases and J 4 bases; bases outside gene matches: 9. Here the CDR3 DNA reads TGTGCCAGCAGCGTAGGGGGCAGGGGGCAGGGATACGAGCAGTACTTC. It codes for CASSVGGRGQGYEQYF.

This clone has a handful of counts. The chain links TRBV20-1 to TRBJ2-7, with D possibly matching TRBD1 (5 bases). V was shortened by 3 bases and J by 5 bases, with 8 bases between the two germline ends. The germline CDR1 and CDR2 sequences are DFQATT and SNEGSKA (reference sequence). The CDR3 runs 11 residues. CDR3 loop: CSASPRDEQYF. The CDR3 DNA is TGCAGTGCTAGTCCCAGGGACGAGCAGTACTTC.

V is TRBV18 and J is TRBJ2-7; 9 bases agree with TRBD1. This CDR3 spans 16 amino acids. The V segment lost 3 bases and the J segment 3 bases; nucleotides outside the gene matches: 9. CDR1 is KGHSH, CDR2 LQKENI, per germline. The CDR3 here is CASSPPGQGFFYEQYF. The CDR3 DNA reads as TGTGCCAGCTCACCCCCGGGACAGGGATTTTTCTACGAGCAGTACTTC.

The chain links TRBV5-1 to TRBJ2-2, with 10 bases fitting TRBD2. This CDR3 has 18 amino acids. V was clipped by 2 bases and J by 3 bases; unmatched bases: 10. The germline gives CDR1 SGHRS, CDR2 YFSETQ. CDR3 nucleotide sequence: TGCGCCAGCAGCTTCATCAAGACTAGCGGGTGGGACACCGGGGAGCTGTTTTTT. It translates to CASSFIKTSGWDTGELFF.

This clone showed up just a few times. The CDR3 nucleotides read TGTGCCACCTCTCGACCCCCTTTCAGCGGCAATCAGCCCCAGCATTTT. It codes for CATSRPPFSGNQPQHF. The genes are TRBV28 and TRBJ1-5; D is ambiguous. V dropped 10 bases and J dropped 2 bases, with 21 bases sitting between them. The CDR3 extends over 16 amino acids. In germline, CDR1 is MDHEN, CDR2 SYDVKM.

The chain combines TRBV29-1 with TRBJ1-4; D unclear. The germline gives CDR1 SQVTM, CDR2 ANQGSEA. CDR3 length equals 15 residues. The V gene lost 1 base and the J gene lost 10 bases, with 19 bases spanning the gap. DNA of the CDR3: TGCAGCGTTGAAGGTCAAGAGTCTTCTAGTCGAAAACTGTTTTTT. Its protein product is CSVEGQESSSRKLFF.

The chain joins TRBV6-5 to TRBJ1-2; TRBD1 is a possible D gene (6 bases). The CDR3 runs 14 residues. Germline CDR1 MNHEY, CDR2 SVGAGI. With 5 bases removed from V and 4 bases from J, the gap between germline ends came to 14 bases. CDR3 amino acids: CASSPLWGPYGYTF. CDR3 nucleotides: TGTGCCAGCAGTCCCCTGTGGGGGCCCTATGGCTACACCTTC.

The chain recombines TRBV7-2 with TRBJ2-1; unclear D gene. V lost 2 bases, J lost 10 bases, and 9 bases lay in between. Per the germline V gene, CDR1 is SGHTA and CDR2 is FQGNSA. CDR3 size: 12 residues. The CDR3, as DNA: TGTGCCAGCAGCTTACTTCAGGCGGAGCAGTTCTTC. Protein product: CASSLLQAEQFF.

This rearrangement joins TRBV18 to TRBJ2-3; 10 positions agree with TRBD2. CDR3 length: 16 residues. The junction had 7 bases not matched to a gene; V was cut back by 3 bases and J by 4 bases. Germline CDR1 and CDR2: KGHSH and LQKENI. The CDR3, as DNA: TGTGCCAGCTCACCGGGACCTAGCGGGAGCGCAGATACGCAGTATTTT. It yields the protein CASSPGPSGSADTQYF.

The chain has TRBV2 and TRBJ1-5; a possible D gene is TRBD1 (5 bases). Germline values: CDR1 SNHLY, CDR2 FYNNEI. The CDR3 loop spans 15 amino acids. Trimming left V 3 bases short and J 7 bases short, with 16 bases between. This CDR3 reads CASSDAGRGTQPQHF. The DNA of the CDR3 is TGTGCCAGCAGTGACGCGGGACGGGGAACCCAGCCCCAGCATTTT.

In the case of this clone: Other nucleotide sequences in the sample specify the same CDR3. This chain links TRBV28 with TRBJ2-2; TRBD2 agrees at 9 bases. Unmatched junction bases numbered 3, after V lost 2 bases and J lost 2 bases. The CDR3 covers 16 residues. Looked up from germline, CDR1 is MDHEN and CDR2 is SYDVKM. This chain's CDR3 is CASSLIGTSNTGELFF. The CDR3 DNA reads as TGTGCCAGCAGTTTAATCGGGACTAGCAACACCGGGGAGCTGTTTTTT.

The count of this clone is one. The V call is TRBV6-6, the J call TRBJ2-5; D unclear. CDR1 and CDR2 (germline): MNHNY, SVGAGI (reference sequence). V gave up 5 bases and J gave up 5 bases, with 9 bases separating them. CDR3 length equals 12 residues. The CDR3: CASSRQLETQYF. In nucleotides, the CDR3 is TGTGCCAGCAGTCGCCAGTTGGAGACCCAGTACTTC.

The chain carries TRBV19 and TRBJ2-5; TRBD2 aligns across 12 bases. The CDR3 totals 17 residues. J lost 0 bases, V lost 3 bases, and 5 bases had no gene match. From germline, CDR1 is LNHDA and CDR2 SQIVND (reference sequence). This chain's CDR3 is CASSMRLAGGNQETQYF. The DNA for the CDR3 is TGTGCCAGTAGTATGAGGCTAGCGGGAGGGAACCAAGAGACCCAGTACTTC.

The chain employs TRBV19 and TRBJ1-2, with D possibly matching TRBD1 (5 bases). Between the trimmed V and J ends, which lost 7 bases and 0 bases, there was a span of 15 bases. The CDR3 contains 15 residues. Germline lookup yields CDR1 LNHDA and CDR2 SQIVND (reference sequence). CDR3 protein: CASTMIGGTNYGYTF. In DNA, the CDR3 is TGTGCCAGTACCATGATTGGGGGGACTAACTATGGCTACACCTTC. Looking up the rest from reference TRBV19 and TRBJ1-2 gives the full variable domain: DGGITQSPKYLFRKEGQNVTLSCEQNLNHDAMYWYRQDPGQGLRLIYYSQIVNDFQKGDIAEGYSVSREKKESFPLTVTSAQKNPTAFYLCASTMIGGTNYGYTFGSGTRLTVV.

The rearrangement joins TRBV19 to TRBJ1-2; TRBD1 matches 8 bases. Germline V gene lookup returns CDR1 LNHDA and CDR2 SQIVND (reference sequence). The V gene end was trimmed by 3 bases and the J gene end by 4 bases; junction bases not matched to a gene: 7. The CDR3 sequence is 15 residues long. The CDR3 protein is CASSITGQEAYGYTF. The CDR3 DNA follows: TGTGCCAGTAGTATTACGGGACAGGAGGCCTATGGCTACACCTTC.

This sequence joins TRBV2 and TRBJ2-1; D perhaps matches TRBD2 (5 bases). The CDR3 has 11 residues. In germline, CDR1 is SNHLY, CDR2 FYNNEI. V lost 11 bases, J lost 8 bases, and 13 bases lay in between. CDR3 loop: CAALREDEQFF. CDR3 in DNA: TGTGCCGCCCTGAGGGAAGATGAGCAGTTCTTC.

The rearrangement joins TRBV28 to TRBJ1-2; 12 nucleotides align to TRBD1. The CDR3 sequence is 17 residues long. The germline CDR1 and CDR2 sequences are MDHEN and SYDVKM. The J segment lost 6 bases and the V segment lost 4 bases, leaving 12 bases of the junction unmatched. The CDR3 loop is CASSSYRDRGLEDGYTF. The CDR3 bases are TGTGCCAGCAGTTCCTACCGGGACAGGGGGCTCGAAGATGGCTACACCTTC.

The V gene is TRBV20-1, the J gene TRBJ2-3; D gene uncertain. Germline CDR1 and CDR2: DFQATT and SNEGSKA (reference sequence). V lost 6 bases, J lost 2 bases, and 6 bases lay in between. This CDR3 has 11 residues. CDR3 protein: CSAGPTDTQYF. CDR3 DNA sequence: TGCAGTGCCGGTCCCACAGATACGCAGTATTTT.

The chain joins TRBV5-4 to TRBJ2-7, with D possibly matching TRBD2 (5 bases). Germline V lookup: CDR1 SGHNT, CDR2 YYREEE (reference sequence). This CDR3 spans 15 amino acids. The ends were cut back, 5 bases at V and 3 bases at J, with 18 bases in the middle. CDR3 amino acids: CASRRGITENYEQYF. The CDR3 coding sequence is TGTGCCAGCAGACGGGGAATCACGGAAAACTACGAGCAGTACTTC.

The V gene is TRBV5-4, the J gene TRBJ1-2; TRBD1 agrees at 7 bases. CDR1 is SGHNT and CDR2 is YYREEE in the germline V gene (reference sequence). The CDR3 spans 15 residues. With 4 bases clipped from V and 4 bases from J, the junction kept 10 bases outside the gene matches. The CDR3 sequence is CASSGARGSSYGYTF. The CDR3 region has the DNA TGTGCCAGCAGCGGTGCCAGGGGGTCCTCCTATGGCTACACCTTC.

This clone was picked up one time. The V call is TRBV6-5, the J call TRBJ1-1; a possible D gene is TRBD1 (5 bases). The CDR3 totals 15 residues. In germline, CDR1 is MNHEY, CDR2 SVGAGI. Between the trimmed V and J ends, which lost 3 bases and 1 base, there was a span of 12 bases. CDR3 amino acids: CASSYVGGANTEAFF. CDR3 in DNA: TGTGCCAGCAGTTATGTAGGAGGGGCGAACACTGAAGCTTTCTTT.